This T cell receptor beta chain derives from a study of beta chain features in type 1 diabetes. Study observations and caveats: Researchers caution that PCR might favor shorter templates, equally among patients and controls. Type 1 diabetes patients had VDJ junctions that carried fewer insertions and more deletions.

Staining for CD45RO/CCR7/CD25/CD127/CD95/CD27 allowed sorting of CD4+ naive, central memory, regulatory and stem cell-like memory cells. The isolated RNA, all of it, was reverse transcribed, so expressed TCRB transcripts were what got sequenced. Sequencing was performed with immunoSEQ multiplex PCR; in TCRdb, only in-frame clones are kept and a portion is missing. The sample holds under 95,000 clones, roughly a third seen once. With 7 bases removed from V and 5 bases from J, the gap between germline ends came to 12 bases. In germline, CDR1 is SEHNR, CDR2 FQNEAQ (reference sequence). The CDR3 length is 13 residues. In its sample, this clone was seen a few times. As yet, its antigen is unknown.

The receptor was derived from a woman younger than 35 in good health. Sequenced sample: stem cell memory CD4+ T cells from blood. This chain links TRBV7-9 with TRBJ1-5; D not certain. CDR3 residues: CASTLSGDQPQHF. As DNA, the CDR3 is TGTGCCAGCACCCTTTCGGGAGATCAGCCCCAGCATTTT.